This record looks at one T cell receptor (beta chain) sequence and its context. Germline CDR1 reads SNHLY; CDR2 reads FYNNEI. Trimming left V 7 bases short and J 8 bases short, with 11 bases between. The CDR3 is 11 amino acids. The data stem from a study of blood T cell repertoires in COVID-19. Across the whole study: PBMCs, B-cell-depleted T cells, or T cells were the source of the cDNA or gDNA that made up the material.

Authors' processing steps: Estimated nucleated cell counts came from reference gene primer amplification. Sequenced by immunoSEQ multiplex PCR; TCRdb stores in-frame clones only, minus some. D and trimming were read from the DNA, whereas the V and J calls and clone size are those reported in that table. The sample lists roughly 130,000 clones, 90% occurring once. The chain carries TRBV2 and TRBJ1-2; D is unresolved. Sequencing was performed on peripheral blood. This receptor was obtained from a man aged 50 to 59 with active COVID-19. The CDR3: CASTKSGGYTF. The CDR3 nucleotides read TGTGCCAGCACCAAATCGGGGGGCTACACCTTC. Using reference TRBV2 and TRBJ1-2 for the parts outside the CDR3, the full variable domain is EPEVTQTPSHQVTQMGQEVILRCVPISNHLYFYWYRQILGQKVEFLVSFYNNEISEKSEIFDDQFSVERPDGSNFTLKIRSTKLEDSAMYFCASTKSGGYTFGSGTRLTVV.